One and the same sample provided the 8 T cell receptor beta chains below, sequenced in a study of T cell responses to AZD1222 COVID-19 vaccine. Assay used: immunoSEQ multiplex PCR; TCRdb lists only in-frame clones, some missing. This sample has 170,000 or so clones, with 85% to 95% found just once. Sequences were derived from peripheral blood, sampled on day 0 of AZD1222 vaccination. Source of these receptors: an adult in good health.

The chain carries TRBV29-1 and TRBJ1-2, with D possibly being TRBD1 (6 bases). Germline CDR1 SQVTM, CDR2 ANQGSEA. The ends were cut back, 7 bases at V and 4 bases at J, with 19 bases in the middle. The CDR3 runs to 14 residues. In DNA, the CDR3 is TGCAGCGCCGAGCAGAGGGGGACGGGCTATGGCTACACCTTC. Protein sequence: CSAEQRGTGYGYTF.

This clone occurred a few times. J is TRBJ1-2 and V is TRBV12-3 or TRBV12-4, with D unresolved. The V and J ends lost 1 base and 4 bases respectively, with 7 bases between them. The CDR3 spans 13 residues. CDR3 protein: CASSLDWLYGYTF. Written as DNA, the CDR3 is TGTGCCAGCAGTTTAGATTGGCTCTATGGCTACACCTTC.

The chain uses TRBV4-2 and TRBJ1-2; D is ambiguous. CDR1 is LGHNA and CDR2 is YNFKEQ in the germline V gene. This CDR3 region has 13 residues. V lost 5 bases, J lost 4 bases, and 11 bases lay in between. The CDR3 DNA reads TGTGCCAGCAGCGACGGAGGTCCCTATGGCTACACCTTC. Protein: CASSDGGPYGYTF.

A single count supports this clone. This rearrangement joins TRBV7-7 to TRBJ2-5, with a possible D match to TRBD2 (7 bases). V was pared by 3 bases and J by 5 bases, with 16 bases between. The length of the CDR3 is 15 residues. From germline, CDR1 is SSHAT and CDR2 FNYEAQ (reference sequence). CDR3 residues: CASSFGGAQEETQYF. The CDR3 DNA reads TGTGCCAGCAGCTTTGGGGGGGCGCAGGAGGAGACCCAGTACTTC.

The chain joins TRBV9 to TRBJ2-4; D might be TRBD2 (5 bases). Germline CDR1 reads SGDLS; CDR2 reads YYNGEE. There are 14 residues in the CDR3. V lost 0 bases and J 5 bases, leaving 9 bases between the germline ends. For the CDR3, the DNA is TGTGCCAGCAGCGTAGGGGGAGCGGAAAACATTCAGTACTTC. As protein: CASSVGGAENIQYF.

This sequence joins TRBV28 and TRBJ1-5; no clear D gene. Germline CDR1 is MDHEN and CDR2 is SYDVKM. Deletions cut 3 bases from V and 6 bases from J, with 6 bases between. The length of the CDR3 is 12 residues. The CDR3 DNA follows: TGTGCCAGCAGTTTGGTACTTCAGCCCCAGCATTTT. The encoded protein is CASSLVLQPQHF.

This chain links TRBV28 with TRBJ2-3; 10 nucleotides align to TRBD1. The ends lost 6 bases at V and 6 bases at J; junction bases unmatched: 12. Germline V gene sequence: CDR1 MDHEN, CDR2 SYDVKM. The CDR3 length is 16 residues. CDR3 in amino acids: CASSGTGEVGADTQYF. DNA for the CDR3: TGTGCCAGCAGCGGGACAGGGGAAGTGGGTGCGGATACGCAGTATTTT.

This clone was observed a few times. The J gene is TRBJ1-1, the V gene TRBV3-1 (or the pseudogene TRBV3-2); possibly TRBD1 for D (6 bases). CDR1 is LGHDT, CDR2 YNNKEL, per germline (reference sequence). The V gene lost 4 bases and the J gene lost 12 bases, with 18 bases spanning the gap. This CDR3 region has 13 residues. Written as DNA, the CDR3 is TGTGCCAGCAGCCCCACAGGGAACGAGGGGACTTTCTTT. Translation: CASSPTGNEGTFF.